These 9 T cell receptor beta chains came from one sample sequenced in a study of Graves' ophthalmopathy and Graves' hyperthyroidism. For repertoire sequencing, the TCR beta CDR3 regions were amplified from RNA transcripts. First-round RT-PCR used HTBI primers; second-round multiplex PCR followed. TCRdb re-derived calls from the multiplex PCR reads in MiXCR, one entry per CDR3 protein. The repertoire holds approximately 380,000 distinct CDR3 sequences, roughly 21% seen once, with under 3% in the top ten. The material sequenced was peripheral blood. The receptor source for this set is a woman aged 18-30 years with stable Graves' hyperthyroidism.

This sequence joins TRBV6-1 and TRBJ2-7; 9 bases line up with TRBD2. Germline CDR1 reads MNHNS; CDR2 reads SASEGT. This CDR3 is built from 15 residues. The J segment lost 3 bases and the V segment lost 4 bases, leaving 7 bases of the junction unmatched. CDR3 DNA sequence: TGTGCCAGCAGTGGGAGCGGGAGGCTTCACTACGAGCAGTACTTC. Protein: CASSGSGRLHYEQYF.

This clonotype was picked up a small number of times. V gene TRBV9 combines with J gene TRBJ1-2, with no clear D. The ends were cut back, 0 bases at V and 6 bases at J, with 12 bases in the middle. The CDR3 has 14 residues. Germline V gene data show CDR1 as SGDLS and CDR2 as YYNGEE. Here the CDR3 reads CASSVEGTPDGYTF. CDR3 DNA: TGTGCCAGCAGCGTAGAGGGAACCCCGGATGGCTACACCTTC.

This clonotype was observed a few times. The CDR3: CASSPITGQGLETQYF. CDR3 DNA: TGTGCCAGCAGCCCTATTACGGGACAGGGATTGGAGACCCAGTACTTC. This chain joins TRBV9 and TRBJ2-5, with 9 bases that match TRBD1. This CDR3 region has 16 residues. With V trimmed by 4 bases and J by 5 bases, 12 bases remained unmatched. Germline V gene sequence: CDR1 SGDLS, CDR2 YYNGEE. Based on the CDR3 plus reference TRBV9 and TRBJ2-5, the full variable domain is DSGVTQTPKHLITATGQRVTLRCSPRSGDLSVYWYQQSLDQGLQFLIQYYNGEERAKGNILERFSAQQFPDLHSELNLSSLELGDSALYFCASSPITGQGLETQYFGPGTRLLVL.

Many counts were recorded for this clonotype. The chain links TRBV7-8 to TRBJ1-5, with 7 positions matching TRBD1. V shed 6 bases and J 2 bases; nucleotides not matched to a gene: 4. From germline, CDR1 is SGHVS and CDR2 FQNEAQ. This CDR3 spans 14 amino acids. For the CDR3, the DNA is TGTGCCAGCAGGGTGGGGACAGGCAATCAGCCCCAGCATTTT. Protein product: CASRVGTGNQPQHF.

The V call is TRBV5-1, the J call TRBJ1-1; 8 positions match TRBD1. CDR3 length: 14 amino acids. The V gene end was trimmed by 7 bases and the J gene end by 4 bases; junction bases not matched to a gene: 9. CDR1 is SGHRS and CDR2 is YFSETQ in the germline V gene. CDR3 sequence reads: CASAQGAWGTEAFF. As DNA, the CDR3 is TGCGCCAGCGCGCAGGGGGCTTGGGGCACTGAAGCTTTCTTT. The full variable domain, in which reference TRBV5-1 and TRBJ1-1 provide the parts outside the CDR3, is KAGVTQTPRYLIKTRGQQVTLSCSPISGHRSVSWYQQTPGQGLQFLFEYFSETQRNKGNFPGRFSGRQFSNSRSEMNVSTLELGDSALYLCASAQGAWGTEAFFGQGTRLTVV.

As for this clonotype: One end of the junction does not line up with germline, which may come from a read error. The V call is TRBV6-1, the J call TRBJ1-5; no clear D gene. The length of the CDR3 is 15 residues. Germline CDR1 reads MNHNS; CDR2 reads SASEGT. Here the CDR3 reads CASTKNGVNNQPKHF. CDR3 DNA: TGTGCCAGCACTAAAAACGGGGTGAACAATCAGCCCAAGCATTTT.

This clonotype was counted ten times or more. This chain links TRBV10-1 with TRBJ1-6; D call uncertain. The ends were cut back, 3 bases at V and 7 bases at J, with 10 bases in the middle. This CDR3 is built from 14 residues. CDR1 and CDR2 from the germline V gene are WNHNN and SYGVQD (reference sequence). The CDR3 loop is CASSEAGFNSPLHF. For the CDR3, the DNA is TGCGCCAGCAGTGAAGCCGGGTTCAATTCACCCCTCCACTTT.

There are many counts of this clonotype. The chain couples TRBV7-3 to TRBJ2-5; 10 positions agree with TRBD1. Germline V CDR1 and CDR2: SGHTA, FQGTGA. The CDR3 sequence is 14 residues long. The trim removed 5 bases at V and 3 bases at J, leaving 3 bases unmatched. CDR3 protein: CASSPTGGEETQYF. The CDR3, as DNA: TGTGCCAGCAGCCCGACAGGGGGCGAAGAGACCCAGTACTTC.

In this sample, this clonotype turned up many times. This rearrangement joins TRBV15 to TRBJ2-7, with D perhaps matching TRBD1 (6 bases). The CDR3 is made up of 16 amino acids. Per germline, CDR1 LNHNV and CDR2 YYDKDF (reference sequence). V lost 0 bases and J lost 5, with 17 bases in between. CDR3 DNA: TGTGCCACCAGCAGAGACGGGCTTGGGGGCAAGGACGAGCAGTACTTC. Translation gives CATSRDGLGGKDEQYF.